The clone carrying this T cell receptor beta chain was found once. Its antigen is not known. This specimen comes from a study of T cell repertoires in cytomegalovirus infection. One entry per CDR3 protein results from TCRdb running MiXCR on the reads. The sample carries some 940,000 distinct CDR3 sequences, approximately 31% recorded once. The CDR3 has 12 amino acids. From germline, CDR1 is MDHEN and CDR2 SYDVKM. V dropped 5 bases and J dropped 7 bases, with 11 bases sitting between them. Study-level points and caveats: HLA-C-restricted CMV clonotypes gave the most frequent clonotype in two of eight donors. CMV carriers with the relevant HLA were identified by cumulative public TCR beta family frequency.

The chain carries TRBV28 and TRBJ1-2, with unresolved D. The material was cultured CD8+ T cells from PBMCs, obtained from culture after CMV antigen stimulation. The origin of this receptor is a human donor in good health (CMV status not recorded). Some clones in this sample may be carry-over from other donors' samples. The CDR3 region has the DNA TGTGCCAGCAGTCGACCCACCCTTGGCTACACCTTC. It yields the protein CASSRPTLGYTF.